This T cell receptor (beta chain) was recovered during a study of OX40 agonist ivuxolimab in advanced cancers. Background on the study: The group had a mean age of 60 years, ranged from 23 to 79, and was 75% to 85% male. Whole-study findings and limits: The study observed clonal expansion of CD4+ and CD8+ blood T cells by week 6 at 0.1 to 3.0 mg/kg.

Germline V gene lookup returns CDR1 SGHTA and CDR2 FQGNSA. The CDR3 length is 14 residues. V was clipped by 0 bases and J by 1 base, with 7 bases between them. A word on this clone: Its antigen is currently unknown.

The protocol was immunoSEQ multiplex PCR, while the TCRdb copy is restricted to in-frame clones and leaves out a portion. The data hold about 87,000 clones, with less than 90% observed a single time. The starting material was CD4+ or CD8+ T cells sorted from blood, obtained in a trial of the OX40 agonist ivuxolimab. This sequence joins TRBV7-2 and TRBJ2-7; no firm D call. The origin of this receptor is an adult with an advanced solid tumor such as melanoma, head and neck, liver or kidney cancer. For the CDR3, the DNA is TGTGCCAGCAGCTTAGCGGCCAATTCCTACGAGCAGTACTTC. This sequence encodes CASSLAANSYEQYF.